The TCR beta chain under discussion was sequenced for a study of early T cells in non-severe SARS-CoV-2 infection. V gave up 5 bases and J gave up 2 bases, with 23 bases separating them. There are 18 residues in the CDR3. CDR1 is MNHEY and CDR2 is SVGAGI in the germline V gene. TCRdb re-called the 5' RACE reads with MiXCR, one entry per CDR3 protein. The table lists some 96,000 distinct CDR3 sequences, 13% of them singletons. The sequence was obtained from an adult who was a healthcare worker with PCR-confirmed SARS-CoV-2 infection or an uninfected control (not recorded which). Material: whole blood. J is TRBJ2-3 and V is TRBV6-5; a possible D gene is TRBD2 (5 bases). The DNA of the CDR3 is TGTGCCAGCAGTACTGTAGGAGTCGGGCTAGCCCACACAGATACGCAGTATTTT. It is translated as CASSTVGVGLAHTDTQYF.